Sequencing of this T cell receptor (beta chain) was carried out in a study of blood T cells in healthy people across ages (dated by TCRdb to between 2015 and 2017). For context, the study as a whole: Template switching captured roughly one uniquely barcoded TCR beta cDNA molecule per two T cells in model experiments. Donors were grouped into four age groups: young (average approximately 16 years), middle-aged (over 35), aged (around 66) and long-lived (approximately 82). Age-related changes in TCR beta repertoire diversity were measured in the study by deep sequencing normalized with unique cDNA molecular identifiers. Using the same blood draw, the study looked at two additional independent replicas of 1 million unique cDNA reads for two donors, one aged 18 to 29 and the other aged 80 or older.

Receptors were amplified or captured by 5' RACE. For sequencing, an Illumina HiSeq 2500 was employed. A second PCR of roughly 6 to 12 cycles was run with a J-beta primer mix and a sample-barcoded 5' primer. Each TCR beta cDNA molecule received a unique molecular identifier from a template-switch 5' adaptor carrying 12 random nucleotides. Each sample yielded at least 3 million CDR3-containing paired-end reads. First-strand cDNA synthesis was performed from all RNA using the Mint cDNA synthesis kit, with priming by a TRBC-specific oligonucleotide. All cDNA was treated with uracil-DNA glycosylase and then went through a first 18-cycle PCR with the universal primers M1SS and BC2_uni_R. From the authors' description of their analysis: Each sample was normalized by randomly selecting 1 million high-quality reads, each carrying a distinct molecular identifier. Reads sharing molecular identifiers were discarded rather than binned into consensus sequences. MiTCR, set to a Q25 quality threshold and the strictest error-elimination algorithm, was used for CDR3 identification, clonotype clustering and error correction. A nonparametric unseen species model using Euler transformation provided a lower-bound estimate of total TCR beta diversity. TCRdb handled the public reads itself, with Q25 trimming in fastp and clone calling in MiXCR, and kept productive beta chains. Each CDR3 protein gets just one entry, which takes the most common genes and DNA from the rows behind it. TCRdb's processing, not the authors' own work, is the source of the V and J calls. The sample includes approximately 900,000 distinct CDR3 sequences, with roughly 28% observed a single time. The ten largest account for about 9.4% of the sample.

Summary of the overall study and its limitations: Observed TCR beta diversity per million T cells fell roughly linearly with age, and a significant reduction was already apparent by age approximately 40. Because the CMV infection status of the donors was unknown, age-related changes in expanded clonotypes may potentially have been confounded. Bulk unsorted PBMC profiling prevented conclusive comparison of naive and antigen-experienced compartments. Total diversity estimates from one million sequenced T cells were considered lower bounds and underestimates. A strong correlation was found between observed TCR beta diversity and the percentage of naive T cells measured by flow cytometry. Compared with the aged group, more naive CD4+ T cells, fewer expanded clones and increased TCR diversity were shown by the long-lived group, suggesting age selection.

As for this clonotype: Its antigen is unknown. Base qualities are not provided; no much larger clone lies one nucleotide away.

The roughly 39 donors, aged about 6 to 100 years, were systemically healthy Caucasian individuals from Russia. Approximately 10 milliliters of peripheral blood were collected from each donor into EDTA-treated Vacutainer tubes. Ficoll-Paque density-gradient centrifugation was used to isolate PBMCs, with at least 7 million obtained per sample. Trizol reagent was used to extract total RNA from the PBMCs, yielding at least 6 micrograms per sample. Naive CD45RAhigh/CD27high T cell percentages were measured by flow cytometry on a PBMC aliquot from every donor. Separately, the same data were catalogued under a study of T cells of mothers and their children. According to the second study: The donors were nine systemically healthy Caucasian individuals, made up of three mothers and their six children. cDNA synthesis used all of the extracted RNA, with roughly 1.5 ug of RNA in each 15 ul reaction. Sample barcodes and 2-4 random nucleotides were added via the M1S primer in the second PCR. Over 8 million TCR beta CDR3 reads came from each mother, compared with 3.3 million or so reads from each child. Thymic selection shapes the output of TCR recombination in a similar way in related and unrelated pairs, and inherited differences have a minor effect. Normalized repertoire overlap in related mother-child pairs was always slightly higher than in unrelated mother-child pairs, but the difference was never significant. No persistent microchimeric T cell clones were detected, at a sensitivity of roughly 96 clones per million clonotypes. The study used deep NGS to compare TCR beta repertoires of mothers and children, seeking features distinguishing related mother-child pairs from unrelated individuals. Mothers averaged about 37 +/- 4 years of age and children averaged about 10 +/- 4 years. After adapter ligation was performed with NEBNext reagents, the libraries were sequenced on an Illumina HiSeq 2000 with 100+100 nt paired-end reads. To avoid cross-contamination, the mother libraries and the child libraries were prepared a month apart and sequenced in separate runs. Between roughly 500,000 and 2,300,000 distinct TCR beta clonotypes were identified per donor. Naive TCR beta clonotypes were estimated from low-frequency clonotypes matched to each donor's FACS-determined naive share, without sorting.

This clonotype was obtained from a woman between 40 and 50 years old in good health. The sample was blood.

The CDR3 in this case is CASSLAGGAATANYGYTF. Read as DNA, the sequence is TGCGCCAGCAGCTTGGCCGGCGGTGCAGCAACCGCTAACTATGGCTACACCTTC. The V and J segments used are TRBV5-1 and TRBJ1-2; the D gene assignment is ambiguous. CDR1 and CDR2 (SGHRS, YFSETQ) derive from the germline V gene. The CDR3 spans 18 residues, from the cysteine through the phenylalanine. Only the CDR3 region is kept as DNA, spanning 54 bases read in frame from base 1. V lost 0 bases and J lost 0 bases; the stretch between them is 18 bases long.